The TCR beta chain under discussion was sequenced for a study of blood T cells in healthy people across ages. As for the study in general: With template switching, about one barcoded beta molecule was captured per two T cells.

This CDR3 contains 14 residues. Looked up from germline, CDR1 is SQVTM and CDR2 is ANQGSEA. V gave up 7 bases and J gave up 0 bases, with 15 bases separating them. Using a J-beta primer mix together with a sample-barcoded 5' primer, a second PCR was run for roughly 6 to 12 cycles. TCRdb re-called the 5' RACE reads through MiXCR, storing one row per CDR3 protein. This table holds hundreds of thousands of distinct CDR3 sequences, 25% found once. A further study also used this sample, focusing on T cells of mothers and their children. Per that paper: Unrelated mother-child pairs always had slightly, but never significantly, lower normalized overlap than related pairs.

V gene TRBV29-1 combines with J gene TRBJ1-1; D gene ambiguous. This clonotype was obtained from a boy aged 5-17 years in good health. Sequencing used blood. CDR3 bases: TGCAGCGCTCTTGGACTGCCGATGAACACTGAAGCTTTCTTT. Translation gives CSALGLPMNTEAFF.